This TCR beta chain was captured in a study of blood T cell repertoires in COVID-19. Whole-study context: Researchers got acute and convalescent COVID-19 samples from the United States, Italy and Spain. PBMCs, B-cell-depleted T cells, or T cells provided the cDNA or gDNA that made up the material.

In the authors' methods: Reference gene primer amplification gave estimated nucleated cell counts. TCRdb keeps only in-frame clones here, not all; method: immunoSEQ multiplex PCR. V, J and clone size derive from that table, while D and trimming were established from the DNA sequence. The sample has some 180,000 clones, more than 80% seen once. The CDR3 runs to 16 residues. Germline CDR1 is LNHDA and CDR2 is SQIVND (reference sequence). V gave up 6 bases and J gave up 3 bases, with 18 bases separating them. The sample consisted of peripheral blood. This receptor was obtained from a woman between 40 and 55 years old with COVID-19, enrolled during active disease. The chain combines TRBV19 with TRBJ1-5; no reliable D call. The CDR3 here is CASSLDWGRDNQPQHF. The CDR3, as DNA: TGTGCCAGTAGCTTGGACTGGGGAAGGGACAATCAGCCCCAGCATTTT.